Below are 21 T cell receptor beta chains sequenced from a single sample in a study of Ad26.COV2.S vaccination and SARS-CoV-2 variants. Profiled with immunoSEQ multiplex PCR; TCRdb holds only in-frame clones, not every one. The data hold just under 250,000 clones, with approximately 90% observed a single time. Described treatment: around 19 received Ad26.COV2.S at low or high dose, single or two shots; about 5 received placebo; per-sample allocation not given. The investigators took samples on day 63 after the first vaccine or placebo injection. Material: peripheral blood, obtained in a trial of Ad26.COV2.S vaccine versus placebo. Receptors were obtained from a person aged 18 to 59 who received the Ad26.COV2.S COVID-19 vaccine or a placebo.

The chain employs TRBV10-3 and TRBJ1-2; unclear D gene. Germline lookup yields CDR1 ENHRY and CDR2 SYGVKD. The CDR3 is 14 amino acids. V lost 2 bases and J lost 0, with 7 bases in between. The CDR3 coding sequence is TGTGCCATCAGTGAGGGAACCCCTAACTATGGCTACACCTTC. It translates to CAISEGTPNYGYTF.

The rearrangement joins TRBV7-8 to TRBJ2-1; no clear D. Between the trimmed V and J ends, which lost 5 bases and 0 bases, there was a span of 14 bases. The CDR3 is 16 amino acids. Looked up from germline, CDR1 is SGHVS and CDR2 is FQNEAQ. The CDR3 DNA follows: TGTGCCAGCAGCCCTACTGCTCGTAGCTCCTACAATGAGCAGTTCTTC. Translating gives CASSPTARSSYNEQFF.

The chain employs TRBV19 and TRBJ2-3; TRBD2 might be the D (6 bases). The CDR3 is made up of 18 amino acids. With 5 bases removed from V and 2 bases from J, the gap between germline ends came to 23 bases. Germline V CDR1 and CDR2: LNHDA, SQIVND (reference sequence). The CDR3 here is CASSAPRGGIYDTDTQYF. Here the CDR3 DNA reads TGTGCCAGTAGTGCTCCGCGGGGCGGGATATATGACACAGATACGCAGTATTTT.

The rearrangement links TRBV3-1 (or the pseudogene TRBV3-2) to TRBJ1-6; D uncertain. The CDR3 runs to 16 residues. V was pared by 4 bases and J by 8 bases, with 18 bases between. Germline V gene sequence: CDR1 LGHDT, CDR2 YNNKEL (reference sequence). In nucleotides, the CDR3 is TGTGCCAGCAGCCCAGAAAGATCGGGGTTTTATTCACCCCTCCACTTT. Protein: CASSPERSGFYSPLHF.

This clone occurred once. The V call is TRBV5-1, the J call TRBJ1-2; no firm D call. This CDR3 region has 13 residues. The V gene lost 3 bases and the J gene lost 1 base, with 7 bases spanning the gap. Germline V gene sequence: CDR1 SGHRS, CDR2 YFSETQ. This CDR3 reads CASSSASNYGYTF. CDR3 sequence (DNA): TGCGCCAGCAGCTCGGCCAGTAACTATGGCTACACCTTC. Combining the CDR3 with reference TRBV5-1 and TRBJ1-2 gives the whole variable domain KAGVTQTPRYLIKTRGQQVTLSCSPISGHRSVSWYQQTPGQGLQFLFEYFSETQRNKGNFPGRFSGRQFSNSRSEMNVSTLELGDSALYLCASSSASNYGYTFGSGTRLTVV.

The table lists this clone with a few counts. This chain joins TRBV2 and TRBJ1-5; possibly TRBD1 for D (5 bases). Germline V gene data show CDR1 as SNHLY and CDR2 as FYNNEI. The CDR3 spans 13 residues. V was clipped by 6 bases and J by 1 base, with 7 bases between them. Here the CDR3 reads CASSRDSNQPQHF. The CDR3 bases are TGTGCCAGCAGCCGGGACAGCAATCAGCCCCAGCATTTT.

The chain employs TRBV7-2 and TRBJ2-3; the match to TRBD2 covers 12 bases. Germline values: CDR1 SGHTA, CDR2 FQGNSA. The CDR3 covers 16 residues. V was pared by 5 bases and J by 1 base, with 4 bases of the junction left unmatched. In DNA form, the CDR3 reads TGTGCCAGCAGCGTTCTAGCGGGGGGGGGCACAGATACGCAGTATTTT. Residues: CASSVLAGGGTDTQYF.

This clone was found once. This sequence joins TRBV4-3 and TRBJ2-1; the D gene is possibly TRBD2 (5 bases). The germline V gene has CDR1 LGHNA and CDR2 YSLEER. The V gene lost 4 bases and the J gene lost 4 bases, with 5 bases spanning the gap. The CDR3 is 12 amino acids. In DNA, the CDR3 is TGCGCCAGCAGCCGGACTTACAATGAGCAGTTCTTC. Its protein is CASSRTYNEQFF.

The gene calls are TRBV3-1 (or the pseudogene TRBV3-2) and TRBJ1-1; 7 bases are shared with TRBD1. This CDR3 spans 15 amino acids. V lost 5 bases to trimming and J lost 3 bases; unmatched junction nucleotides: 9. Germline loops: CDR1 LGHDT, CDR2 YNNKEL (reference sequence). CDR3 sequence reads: CASSSTQGSYTEAFF. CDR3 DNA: TGTGCCAGCAGCTCCACACAGGGGTCGTACACTGAAGCTTTCTTT.

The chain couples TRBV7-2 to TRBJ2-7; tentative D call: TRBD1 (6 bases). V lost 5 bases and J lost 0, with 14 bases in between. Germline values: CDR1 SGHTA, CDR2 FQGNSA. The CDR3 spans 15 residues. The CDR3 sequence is CASSEGQIASYEQYF. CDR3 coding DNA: TGTGCCAGCAGCGAAGGACAGATCGCCTCCTACGAGCAGTACTTC.

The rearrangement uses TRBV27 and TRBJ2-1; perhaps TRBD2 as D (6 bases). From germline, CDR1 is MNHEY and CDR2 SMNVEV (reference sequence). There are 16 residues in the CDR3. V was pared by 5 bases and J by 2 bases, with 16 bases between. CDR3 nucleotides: TGTGCCAGCAGTCCGAAAGCGGGCCTCGCCTACAATGAGCAGTTCTTC. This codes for CASSPKAGLAYNEQFF.

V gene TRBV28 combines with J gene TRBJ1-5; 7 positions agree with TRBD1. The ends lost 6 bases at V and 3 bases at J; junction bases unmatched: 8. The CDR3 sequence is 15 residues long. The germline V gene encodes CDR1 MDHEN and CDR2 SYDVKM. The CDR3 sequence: CASSDLTGSNQPQHF. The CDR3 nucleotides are TGTGCCAGCAGCGACCTGACAGGGTCCAATCAGCCCCAGCATTTT. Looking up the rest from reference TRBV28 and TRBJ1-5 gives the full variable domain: DVKVTQSSRYLVKRTGEKVFLECVQDMDHENMFWYRQDPGLGLRLIYFSYDVKMKEKGDIPEGYSVSREKKERFSLILESASTNQTSMYLCASSDLTGSNQPQHFGDGTRLSIL.

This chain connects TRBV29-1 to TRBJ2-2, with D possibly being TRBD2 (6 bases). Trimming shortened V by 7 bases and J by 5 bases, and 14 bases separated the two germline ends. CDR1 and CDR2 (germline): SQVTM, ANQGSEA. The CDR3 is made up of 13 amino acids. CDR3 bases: TGCAGCGCCACGGGGGTGTGGACCGGGGAGCTGTTTTTT. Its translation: CSATGVWTGELFF.

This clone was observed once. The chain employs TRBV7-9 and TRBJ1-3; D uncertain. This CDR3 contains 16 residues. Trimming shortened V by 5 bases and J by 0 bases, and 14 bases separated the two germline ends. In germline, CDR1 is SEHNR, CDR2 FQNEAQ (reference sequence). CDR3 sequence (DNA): TGTGCCAGCAGCGTAGGGCGTACTCTCTCTGGAAACACCATATATTTT. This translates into CASSVGRTLSGNTIYF.

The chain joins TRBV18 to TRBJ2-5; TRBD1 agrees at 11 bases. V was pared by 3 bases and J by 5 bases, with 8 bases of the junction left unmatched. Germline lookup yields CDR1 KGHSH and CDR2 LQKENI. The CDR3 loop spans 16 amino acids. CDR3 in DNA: TGTGCCAGCTCACCCCTCGGACAGGGGGCGCGGGAGACCCAGTACTTC. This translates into CASSPLGQGARETQYF.

Written as DNA, the CDR3 is TGTGCCAGCAGTGGACAGCCCAATCAGCCCCAGCATTTT. Its translation: CASSGQPNQPQHF. V usage is TRBV6-4 and J usage is TRBJ1-5, with D perhaps TRBD1 (5 bases). Germline CDR1 is MRHNA and CDR2 is SNTAGT. V was trimmed by 4 bases and J by 3 bases, leaving 7 bases between them. This CDR3 contains 13 residues.

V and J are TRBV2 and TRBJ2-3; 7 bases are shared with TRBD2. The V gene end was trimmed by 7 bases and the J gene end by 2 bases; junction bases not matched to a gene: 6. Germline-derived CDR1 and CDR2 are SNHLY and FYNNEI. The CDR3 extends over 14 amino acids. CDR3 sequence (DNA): TGTGCCAGCATCCGGGACTACCTCACAGATACGCAGTATTTT. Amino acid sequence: CASIRDYLTDTQYF.

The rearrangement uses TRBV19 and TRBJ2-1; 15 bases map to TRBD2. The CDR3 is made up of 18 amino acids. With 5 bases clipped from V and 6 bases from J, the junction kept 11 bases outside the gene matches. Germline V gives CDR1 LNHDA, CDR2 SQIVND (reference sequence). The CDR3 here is CASSPRTSGGASGNEQFF. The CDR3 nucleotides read TGTGCCAGTAGTCCCCGGACTAGCGGGGGGGCCTCTGGCAATGAGCAGTTCTTC.

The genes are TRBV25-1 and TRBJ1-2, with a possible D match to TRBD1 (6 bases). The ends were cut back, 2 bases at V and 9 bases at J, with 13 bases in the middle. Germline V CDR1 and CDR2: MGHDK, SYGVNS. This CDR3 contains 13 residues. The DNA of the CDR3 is TGTGCCAGCAGTGAAGACCCCGGGGGCAGCTACACCTTC. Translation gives CASSEDPGGSYTF.

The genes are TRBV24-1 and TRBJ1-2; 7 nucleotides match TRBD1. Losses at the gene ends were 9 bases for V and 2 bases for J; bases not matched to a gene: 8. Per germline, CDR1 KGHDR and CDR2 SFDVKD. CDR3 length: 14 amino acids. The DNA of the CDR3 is TGTGCCACCGGAGGGGGCAGGGGCAACTATGGCTACACCTTC. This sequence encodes CATGGGRGNYGYTF.

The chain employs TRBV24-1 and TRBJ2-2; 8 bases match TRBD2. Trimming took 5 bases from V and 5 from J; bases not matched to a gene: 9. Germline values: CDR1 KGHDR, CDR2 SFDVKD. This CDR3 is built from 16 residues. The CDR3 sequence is CATSAAGGGRTGELFF. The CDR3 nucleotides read TGTGCCACCAGTGCGGCGGGGGGCGGACGGACCGGGGAGCTGTTTTTT.